This T cell receptor (beta chain) is drawn from a study of blood T cell repertoires in COVID-19. In the study overall: The United States, Italy and Spain supplied acute and convalescent COVID-19 samples. PBMCs, B-cell-depleted T cells, or T cells provided the cDNA or gDNA that made up the material.

Methods used by the authors: Nucleated cell number was recorded as an estimate derived from reference gene primer amplification. The assay was immunoSEQ multiplex PCR, and TCRdb's table has in-frame clones only and misses some. Clone size and the V and J calls come from that table; the DNA yielded D and trimming. The table shows 250,000 to 350,000 clones, with approximately 84% occurring only once. Those enrolled in Seattle joined during active infection and were followed longitudinally afterward. The CDR3 is made up of 15 amino acids. V trimming: 7 bases; J trimming: 0 bases; junction bases outside the gene matches: 11. Germline CDR1 is SQVTM and CDR2 is ANQGSEA.

The rearrangement links TRBV29-1 to TRBJ1-1; 7 bases align to TRBD1. The TCR comes from a human donor with COVID-19, enrolled during active disease. The donor label of this sample is uncertain. The material sequenced was peripheral blood. The CDR3 DNA sequence: TGCAGCGCCTCCAGGGGGACTCTTTTGAACACTGAAGCTTTCTTT. This codes for CSASRGTLLNTEAFF. Together with reference TRBV29-1 and TRBJ1-1, the CDR3 gives the full variable domain: SAVISQKPSRDICQRGTSLTIQCQVDSQVTMMFWYRQQPGQSLTLIATANQGSEATYESGFVIDKFPISRPNLTFSTLTVSNMSPEDSSIYLCSASRGTLLNTEAFFGQGTRLTVV.